This T cell receptor (beta chain) originates from a study of cytotoxic CD8 clonotypes in ibrutinib-treated CLL (TCRdb year 2021). Study-level background: The cohort was composed of approximately 11 relapsed/refractory and roughly 16 treatment-naive patients; IGHV unmutated status was identified in some 17 patients. The response samples were drawn at a median of approximately 12 months into treatment, with a range of about 6 to 40 months. Every sample from remission and from progressive disease was obtained while the patients were still on ibrutinib. Longitudinal samples were obtainable from 26 of the 86 participants in the trial. Responses were partial in roughly 25 patients and complete in 2; after median roughly 69 months follow-up, about 14 stayed in remission and about twelve progressed. Samples averaged about 260,000 productive templates and tens of thousands of productive rearrangements. Cryopreserved peripheral blood mononuclear cells were obtained prior to treatment, at the time of response, and at either disease progression or sustained remission.

Per the publication, the time point label means: about a year on ibrutinib. For TCR beta library preparation, 2 to 2.5 micrograms of genomic DNA were isolated from cryopreserved PBMCs. Longitudinal blood samples from CLL patients receiving ibrutinib monotherapy were subjected to high-throughput TCR beta sequencing. The patients were enrolled in a single-center, open-label phase 2 trial of ibrutinib monotherapy. This clone appeared a few times. The antigen it binds to is not known. Base-call qualities are not available, and no considerably larger clone is one nucleotide away. Other DNA sequences within the sample encode an identical CDR3. The study at large found these results: Public clonotypes were rare and either shrank or stayed stable during treatment, and the rise in clonality at ibrutinib response reflected expansion of private clonotypes. At ibrutinib response clonality went up, during sustained remission it held steady, and at progression it dropped back toward baseline. Baseline clonality exceeded that of age-matched healthy donors and correlated strongly with circulating CD8+ T-cell counts. Sampling times were not matched between sustained-remission and progressing patients, and lymph node repertoires were not studied.

On a MiSeq, deep resolution sequencing aimed for a depth between 1 in 1 million and 1 in 200,000 T cells, with each clonotype covered approximately 9.2x on average. The immunoSEQ hsTCRB Kit was used to generate the TCR beta libraries. The authors' pipeline ran thus. The data were analyzed with ImmunoSEQ Analyzer and ImmunoSEQ Data Assistant, and V, D and J gene assignments followed IMGT definitions. Clonality, with values ranging from 0 to 1, was calculated as one minus the normalized Shannon entropy of productive rearrangement frequencies. Only overrepresented clonotypes making up at least 0.05% of the repertoire of each patient were included in the public clonotype analysis. Repertoires from around 13 age-matched healthy donors in immuneACCESS were used as clonality controls. This immuneACCESS table, as held by TCRdb, lists in-frame sequences with V and J called but not all clones. Of the missing ones, under half trace to an unresolved V gene in checked studies; the others have no known cause. From that table come the V and J calls and clone size; the DNA was used to work out D and trimming. This sample gives some 200,000 clones in total; 75% to 85% of them show up just once. The ten largest clones capture 10% to 12% of the sample.

The sequence came from a human donor with chronic lymphocytic leukemia. The material sequenced was PBMCs, taken after 12 months of ibrutinib treatment.

CDR3 loop: CASSQDVSSYEQYF. The DNA sequence is given as TGCGCCAGCAGCCAAGATGTCAGCTCCTACGAGCAGTACTTC. The sequence links TRBV4-1 to TRBJ2-7; no D gene call is confident. CDR1 and CDR2 are read off the germline V gene as MGHRA and YSYEKL. Spanning cysteine to phenylalanine, the CDR3 consists of 14 amino acids. Only CDR3 DNA remains: 42 bases, in frame from the first base. V lost 0 bases and J lost 0 bases; the stretch between them is 6 bases long.